Described below is a single T cell receptor beta chain sequence and its context. There are a few counts of this clonotype. What this receptor recognizes is not known. No quality values exist for individual bases; no much larger clone is one base distant. The TCR beta CDR3 regions were amplified from the RNA transcripts. For the first round of RT-PCR on the TCR CDR3, the HTBI primer set was used together with the Qiagen OneStep RT-PCR kit. A second multiplex PCR round built the libraries, followed by size selection and purification. Sequencing of the libraries was done on an Illumina HiSeq2000 using paired-end 100 bp reads. The original pipeline was this. SOAPnuke was used to process the raw data, throwing out any read that contained adapters or uncalled bases, had a mean Phred below 15, or lacked an exact constant-primer or identifier match. COPE v1.2.5 was used to merge the high-quality paired reads, and each unique nucleotide sequence was defined as a clonotype. MiTCR v1.1 was used to align clonotypes to the IMGT TRBV, TRBD and TRBJ reference segments. Only V-J combinations with frequency above 0.0001, covering approximately 99% of repertoires, were analysed. A TCS score was defined as the ratio of F50 (clonal expansion) to E x V (chaos), with BLOSUM62-based TCRdist applied between CDR3 peptides within each V-J. Welch's t-statistics and random forest reduced 514 V-J features to 13, which were used in a naive Bayes classifier (R e1071). The Morisita-Horn index was used to measure how similar the thyroid and blood repertoires were. Clones were called with MiXCR by TCRdb after fastp trimmed the public reads at Q25, and only in-frame beta chains were retained. Each entry is one CDR3 protein sequence, shown with its most common DNA and genes. In this record, the V and J calls reflect TCRdb's handling and not the investigators' own analysis. This sample lists around 580,000 distinct CDR3 sequences; around 46% were detected once. The top ten constitute more than 7% of the sample.

This entry belongs to a study of T cells in Graves' hyperthyroidism and ophthalmopathy (dated by TCRdb to between 2019 and 2020). Broadly, across the study: TCR V-J signatures able to tell the groups apart were searched for in a discovery cohort of about a hundred patients, of whom fewer than 45 had Graves' ophthalmopathy and roughly 59 had stable Graves' hyperthyroidism. Prospective prediction of ophthalmopathy was tested in an independent validation cohort consisting of 18 to 20 hyperthyroidism patients and 17 patients who later progressed to ophthalmopathy. The 100 or so discovery patients were randomly split 7:3 into training and test sets. In over five Graves' hyperthyroidism patients, the study also compared T-cell repertoires from thyroid tissue with T-cell repertoires from blood. After blood sampling, hyperthyroidism patients were treated with methimazole at a starting dose of 30 mg daily, and ophthalmopathy patients were treated with high-dose intravenous methylprednisolone. TCR Vbeta CDR3 sequencing of 135 peripheral blood samples (over 40 ophthalmopathy, under 80 hyperthyroidism and approximately 17 progressor patients) is reported in the paper. Broader findings and caveats from the paper: A model built on a 13 V-J signature distinguished ophthalmopathy from stable hyperthyroidism, reaching over 85% sensitivity and around 81% specificity in cross-validation and 80%/75% in testing. In validation, progression to ophthalmopathy was predicted by the model with approximately 67% sensitivity and 72% to 85% specificity, a median of approximately 6.5 months before onset. Most expanded thyroid clonotypes (frequency above 0.001) were also found in blood, which suggests that blood repertoires may mirror thyroid immune responses. No statistical method was used to fix the sample size in advance, and group allocation was not hidden from the investigators.

The CDR3 holds 13 amino acids from the cysteine to the phenylalanine. CDR3 DNA is the only sequence kept; it has 39 bases, read in frame from the first base. V is reduced by 3 bases and J by 10 bases, leaving a spacing of 13 bases between them. Sequences SGHVS (CDR1) and FQNEAQ (CDR2) are obtained from the germline V gene. Stable Graves' hyperthyroidism was defined as no progression to ophthalmopathy during 18 months of follow-up. The hyperthyroidism patients were between 18 and 65 years old and newly diagnosed, with a disease duration of less than 2 months. Any patient with an uncontrolled infection, another autoimmune disease, pregnancy or lactation was excluded. Diagnoses relied on clinical symptoms, serum thyroxine and TRAb, thyroid ultrasound and orbital computed tomography. Total RNA was extracted using Trizol reagent, and RNA quality was assessed on an Agilent 2100 Bioanalyzer.

What was sequenced was peripheral blood or thyroid tissue (not recorded which). This sequence was found in a woman between 18 and 29 years old with Graves' hyperthyroidism. The rearranged chain carries TRBV7-8 and TRBJ1-5; the D segment could be TRBD1, given 5 matching bases. The bases are TGTGCCAGCAGCTTGGGCAGGGAGCATCCCCAGCATTTT. Its amino acids are CASSLGREHPQHF.